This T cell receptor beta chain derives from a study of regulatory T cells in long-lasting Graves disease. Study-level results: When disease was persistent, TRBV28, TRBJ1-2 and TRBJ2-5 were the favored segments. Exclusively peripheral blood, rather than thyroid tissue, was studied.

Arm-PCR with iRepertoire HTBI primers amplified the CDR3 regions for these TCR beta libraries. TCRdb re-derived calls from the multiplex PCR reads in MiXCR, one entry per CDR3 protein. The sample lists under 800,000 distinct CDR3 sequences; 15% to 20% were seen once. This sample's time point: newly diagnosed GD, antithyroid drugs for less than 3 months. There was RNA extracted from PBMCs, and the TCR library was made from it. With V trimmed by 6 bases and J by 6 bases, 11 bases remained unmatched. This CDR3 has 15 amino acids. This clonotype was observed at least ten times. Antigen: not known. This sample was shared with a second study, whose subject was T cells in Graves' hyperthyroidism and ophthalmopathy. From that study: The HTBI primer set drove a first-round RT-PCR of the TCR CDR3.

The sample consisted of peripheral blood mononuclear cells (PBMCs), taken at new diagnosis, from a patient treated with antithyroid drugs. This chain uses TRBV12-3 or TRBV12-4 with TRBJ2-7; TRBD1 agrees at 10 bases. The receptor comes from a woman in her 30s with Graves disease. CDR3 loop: CASSRQGALGVEQYF. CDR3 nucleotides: TGTGCCAGCAGCCGACAGGGGGCGCTTGGAGTCGAGCAGTACTTC.